This entry lists 10 T cell receptor beta chains sequenced from one sample in a study of cytotoxic CD8 clonotypes in ibrutinib-treated CLL. Sequencing used immunoSEQ multiplex PCR; TCRdb keeps in-frame clones, though not all of them. Here the sample spans about 4,200 clones, 75% to 85% being singletons. Sample: PBMCs, taken before ibrutinib treatment. The receptors here all came from a human donor with chronic lymphocytic leukemia.

This chain connects TRBV1 to TRBJ2-7; no check of the table's D call, TRBD2, against the DNA was made. TRBV1 is recorded as a pseudogene. CDR3 length equals 22 residues. The CDR3 region has the DNA TGCACCAGCAGCCAAGATTGCACCGGCCAGGGGTATTTTACTAGCGGCTCCTACGAGCAGTACTTC. As protein: CTSSQDCTGQGYFTSGSYEQYF.

The chain combines TRBV7-6 with TRBJ2-2; D gene unclear. Germline V gene lookup returns CDR1 SGHVS and CDR2 FNYEAQ. V shed 5 bases and J shed 0 bases, with 10 bases lying between them. The CDR3 is made up of 15 amino acids. CDR3 coding DNA: TGTGCCAGCAGCACCGGACGGACGAACACCGGGGAGCTGTTTTTT. Amino acid sequence: CASSTGRTNTGELFF.

The chain uses TRBV10-2 and TRBJ1-5; 7 nucleotides line up with TRBD1. Looked up from germline, CDR1 is WSHSY and CDR2 is SAAADI. The CDR3 loop spans 15 amino acids. Trimming removed 4 bases from V and 1 base from J; junction bases left unmatched: 4. In nucleotides, the CDR3 is TGCGCCAGCAGTGTCACAGGGGAGAGCAATCAGCCCCAGCATTTT. Amino acids: CASSVTGESNQPQHF.

This chain connects TRBV6-4 to TRBJ2-2; D possibly corresponds to TRBD2 (5 bases). The germline V and J ends were trimmed by 6 bases and 6 bases, with 8 bases remaining between them. Germline loops: CDR1 MRHNA, CDR2 SNTAGT. The CDR3 covers 12 residues. The CDR3 loop reads CASRPGAGELFF. CDR3 DNA: TGTGCCAGCAGACCCGGGGCCGGGGAGCTGTTTTTT.

V is TRBV4-1 and J is TRBJ2-2; TRBD1 matches 11 bases. V was clipped by 0 bases and J by 4 bases; unmatched bases: 1. This CDR3 region has 16 residues. Germline values: CDR1 MGHRA, CDR2 YSYEKL. The CDR3 loop is CASSQDGTGGTGELFF. Here the CDR3 DNA reads TGCGCCAGCAGCCAAGATGGGACAGGGGGCACCGGGGAGCTGTTTTTT.

The J gene is TRBJ2-1, the V gene TRBV5-4; TRBD2 matches 11 bases. Per germline, CDR1 SGHNT and CDR2 YYREEE (reference sequence). With V trimmed by 2 bases and J by 0 bases, 7 bases remained unmatched. The CDR3 length is 18 residues. For the CDR3, the DNA is TGTGCCAGCAGCTTAGGTAGCGGGAGGGTCGTCTCCTACAATGAGCAGTTCTTC. Translated, it gives CASSLGSGRVVSYNEQFF.

The gene calls are TRBV6-5 and TRBJ2-3, with 8 bases lining up with TRBD2. J gave up 3 bases and V 6 bases, and 2 bases lay outside the gene matches. The CDR3 is 13 residues long. CDR1 and CDR2 from the germline V gene are MNHEY and SVGAGI. CDR3 protein: CASRGLGTDTQYF. The CDR3 region has the DNA TGTGCCAGCAGGGGACTAGGGACAGATACGCAGTATTTT.

V usage is TRBV9 and J usage is TRBJ1-1; 8 positions match TRBD1. Losses at the gene ends were 3 bases for V and 2 bases for J; bases not matched to a gene: 3. The CDR3 has 14 amino acids. CDR1 and CDR2 (germline): SGDLS, YYNGEE. The CDR3 spells CASSAGQDNTEAFF. The CDR3, as DNA: TGTGCCAGCAGCGCGGGACAGGATAACACTGAAGCTTTCTTT.

This clone is a singleton in its sample. The rearrangement joins TRBV28 to TRBJ1-2, with 8 bases identical to TRBD1. Germline V gives CDR1 MDHEN, CDR2 SYDVKM. V shed 3 bases, J shed 3 bases, and the junction held 18 bases outside the gene matches. This CDR3 is 19 amino acids long. CDR3 in DNA: TGTGCCAGCAGTTTCAACCCCGCCCTGGCAGGGGGCAATGACTATGGCTACACCTTC. Its translation: CASSFNPALAGGNDYGYTF.

The CDR3 protein is CASSGTGVYEQYF. CDR3 nucleotide sequence: TGTGCCAGCTCAGGGACAGGGGTCTACGAGCAGTACTTC. This rearrangement joins TRBV18 to TRBJ2-7, with 10 bases fitting TRBD1. The germline gives CDR1 KGHSH, CDR2 LQKENI. The CDR3 has 13 residues. After removal of 5 bases from V and 3 bases from J, the junction contained 1 base not matched to a gene.